Following are 15 T cell receptor beta chains from one sample sequenced in a study of regulatory T cells in long-lasting Graves disease. Time point in this sample: persistent/refractory GD, antithyroid drugs over 5 years with positive TRAb. TCR sequences were obtained from RNA taken from PBMCs. Arm-PCR with iRepertoire HTBI primers amplified the CDR3 regions for these TCR beta libraries. MiXCR, run by TCRdb on the multiplex PCR reads, gives a single entry per CDR3 protein. The sample includes 250,000 to 300,000 distinct CDR3 sequences, 22% of them seen just once. The sample consisted of peripheral blood mononuclear cells (PBMCs), taken when the disease was refractory, from a patient treated with antithyroid drugs. The receptor set was obtained from a female donor with Graves disease.

Notes on this clonotype: A much larger clone differs from this one at a single base, so this may be a read error. This chain connects TRBV5-1 to TRBJ2-7; D tentatively fits TRBD1 or TRBD2 (6 bases each). This CDR3 has 13 amino acids. Looked up from germline, CDR1 is SGHRS and CDR2 is YFSETQ. CDR3 in amino acids: CVSSWDTAGEQYF. CDR3 coding DNA: TGCGTCAGCAGCTGGGACACGGCGGGAGAGCAGTACTTC.

This clonotype was found a few times. V gene TRBV4-3 combines with J gene TRBJ1-1; maybe TRBD1 (6 bases). The CDR3 has 16 amino acids. Germline values: CDR1 LGHNA, CDR2 YSLEER. V lost 0 bases to trimming and J lost 1 base, with 12 bases between them. CDR3 DNA sequence: TGCGCCAGCAGCCAAGAGGGGGGGGGGGCGAACACTGAAGCTTTCTTT. Protein sequence: CASSQEGGGANTEAFF.

In this sample, this clonotype turned up many times. V and J are TRBV3-1 and TRBJ2-7, with 9 bases fitting TRBD2. The germline CDR1 and CDR2 sequences are LGHDT and YNNKEL (reference sequence). CDR3 length: 16 amino acids. After removal of 5 bases from V and 2 bases from J, the junction contained 10 bases not matched to a gene. The CDR3 is CASSEILAGNTYEQYF. The CDR3 region has the DNA TGTGCCAGCAGCGAAATCCTAGCGGGAAACACCTACGAGCAGTACTTC.

This clonotype was detected a few times. V usage is TRBV29-1 and J usage is TRBJ1-1, with TRBD1 as a possible D gene (5 bases). With 5 bases removed from V and 1 base from J, the gap between germline ends came to 14 bases. Germline CDR1 is SQVTM and CDR2 is ANQGSEA. The CDR3 has 14 amino acids. CDR3 DNA: TGCAGCGTTCCAGCAGGGTTTTCGAACACTGAAGCTTTCTTT. Translated, it gives CSVPAGFSNTEAFF. Full variable domain (rest looked up from reference TRBV29-1 and TRBJ1-1): SAVISQKPSRDICQRGTSLTIQCQVDSQVTMMFWYRQQPGQSLTLIATANQGSEATYESGFVIDKFPISRPNLTFSTLTVSNMSPEDSSIYLCSVPAGFSNTEAFFGQGTRLTVV.

A few counts support this clonotype. This chain uses TRBV6-5 with TRBJ2-7; TRBD1 matches at 10 bases. The CDR3 contains 16 residues. CDR1 and CDR2 (germline): MNHEY, SVGAGI. Trimming removed 2 bases from V and 3 bases from J; junction bases left unmatched: 7. As DNA, the CDR3 is TGTGCCAGCAGTTACATCGGGACAGGGGAGTTCTACGAGCAGTACTTC. Its translation is CASSYIGTGEFYEQYF.

The sample holds a few counts of this clonotype. The genes are TRBV7-6 and TRBJ2-5, with D tentatively TRBD1 (6 bases). With 2 bases removed from V and 7 bases from J, the gap between germline ends came to 23 bases. This CDR3 region has 17 residues. Looked up from germline, CDR1 is SGHVS and CDR2 is FNYEAQ. The CDR3 sequence is CASSLSPQGSERGTQYF. The CDR3 coding sequence is TGTGCCAGCAGCTTAAGCCCACAGGGATCCGAACGAGGGACCCAGTACTTC.

This clonotype came up many times. Sequence at one end of the junction differs from germline and may be a read error. The V and J genes are TRBV12-3 or TRBV12-4 and TRBJ2-5; 10 positions match TRBD2. The CDR3 is made up of 15 amino acids. Here the CDR3 reads CASSLGLAGAETQYF. The CDR3 DNA sequence: TGTGCCAGCAGCTTAGGGCTAGCGGGAGCTGAGACCCAGTACTTC.

The chain couples TRBV5-1 to TRBJ2-2; D gene ambiguous. Trimming removed 0 bases from V and 2 bases from J, with 5 bases in between. CDR1 is SGHRS and CDR2 is YFSETQ in the germline V gene. CDR3 length equals 14 residues. The CDR3 spells CASSLGINTGELFF. The CDR3 DNA reads as TGCGCCAGCAGCTTGGGGATAAACACCGGGGAGCTGTTTTTT.

This clonotype was recorded many times. As DNA, the CDR3 is TGTGCCAGCAGTCATGGCCCACTAGCGGGAGGGGTGACCCAGTACTTC. It codes for CASSHGPLAGGVTQYF. The chain joins TRBV12-3 or TRBV12-4 to TRBJ2-5; 13 nucleotides match TRBD2. Trimming cost V 5 bases and J 7 bases; bases outside gene matches: 10. This CDR3 has 16 amino acids.

This clonotype was counted ten times or more. In nucleotides, the CDR3 is TGCAGTGCTAGAGCGCTAGCGACCGAGCAGTACTTC. As protein: CSARALATEQYF. The J gene is TRBJ2-7, the V gene TRBV20-1, with a tentative D call TRBD2 (6 bases). Germline assignment: CDR1 DFQATT and CDR2 SNEGSKA (reference sequence). The V and J ends lost 1 base and 6 bases respectively, with 10 bases between them. This CDR3 comprises 12 residues.

This clonotype came up a few times. V and J are TRBV7-2 and TRBJ2-7; 12 bases align to TRBD1. Germline CDR1 is SGHTA and CDR2 is FQGNSA. The trim removed 5 bases at V and 6 bases at J, leaving 11 bases unmatched. The CDR3 extends over 16 amino acids. The CDR3 nucleotides are TGTGCCAGCAGCACACCCCGGGACAGGGGGCTTAGCGAGCAGTACTTC. Translated, it gives CASSTPRDRGLSEQYF.

The J gene is TRBJ2-2, the V gene TRBV7-9; D ambiguous. The CDR3 has 15 residues. Trimming shortened V by 3 bases and J by 7 bases, and 15 bases separated the two germline ends. Germline values: CDR1 SEHNR, CDR2 FQNEAQ (reference sequence). CDR3 nucleotide sequence: TGTGCCAGCAGCTTTTCTCCTTTCCCACGCGGGGAGCTGTTTTTT. Its protein product is CASSFSPFPRGELFF.

The table lists this clonotype with a few counts. The chain combines TRBV27 with TRBJ2-7, with 7 bases lining up with TRBD1. CDR3 length: 15 amino acids. Germline V gene lookup returns CDR1 MNHEY and CDR2 SMNVEV (reference sequence). The J segment lost 4 bases and the V segment lost 0 bases, leaving 6 bases of the junction unmatched. For the CDR3, the DNA is TGTGCCAGCAGTTTATCCGGGACAGTGGATTACGAGCAGTACTTC. It encodes CASSLSGTVDYEQYF.

Regarding this clonotype: A much larger clone is a single base away; this may be a read error. The rearrangement links TRBV11-1 to TRBJ2-7, with a possible D match to TRBD2 (6 bases). CDR1 is SGHAT, CDR2 FQDESV, per germline (reference sequence). This CDR3 is built from 16 residues. CDR3 nucleotides: TGTGCCAGCAGCTTAGCGCGCGTTGATAGCGGCTACGAGCGGTACTTC. This gives the protein CASSLARVDSGYERYF.

This clonotype was observed a handful of times. The chain uses TRBV19 and TRBJ2-1, with D perhaps TRBD1 or TRBD2 (5 bases each). Between the trimmed V and J ends, which lost 11 bases and 3 bases, there was a span of 11 bases. This CDR3 comprises 12 residues. The germline CDR1 and CDR2 sequences are LNHDA and SQIVND (reference sequence). The CDR3 DNA follows: TGTGCCGTGGGGGTGGGCTACAATGAGCAGTTCTTC. Its translation is CAVGVGYNEQFF.